One and the same sample provided the 5 T cell receptor beta chains below, sequenced in a study of T cell changes during pregnancy in multiple sclerosis (dated 2019 in TCRdb). The receptor library was made with the immunoSEQ multiplex PCR assay. Not all clones reach the TCRdb copy of this immuneACCESS table, which keeps in-frame sequences only. Checked studies attribute under half of the gap to unresolved V genes and leave the rest unexplained. This sample comprises tens of thousands of clones, 91% of them detected only once. Roughly 0.7% of the sample lies in the top ten. Sequences were derived from peripheral blood, sampled in the third trimester of pregnancy. The origin of the receptors is a female donor in good health, enrolled as a control in a pregnancy study.

The chain links TRBV19 to TRBJ2-3, with 7 bases that match TRBD1. CDR1 and CDR2 from the germline V gene are LNHDA and SQIVND (reference sequence). CDR3 length: 15 amino acids. Losses at the gene ends were 0 bases for V and 0 bases for J; bases not matched to a gene: 0. The chain's CDR3 is CASSIETGSTDTQYF. CDR3 bases: TGTGCCAGTAGTATAGAGACAGGGAGCACAGATACGCAGTATTTT.

The chain joins TRBV2 to TRBJ2-1; 11 nucleotides line up with TRBD2. The CDR3 consists of 14 residues. With V trimmed by 9 bases and J by 5 bases, 6 bases remained unmatched. Per germline, CDR1 SNHLY and CDR2 FYNNEI. CDR3 in DNA: TGTGCCAGTGCGACTAGCGGGGATAACAATGAGCAGTTCTTC. Its translation is CASATSGDNNEQFF.

V is TRBV7-8 and J is TRBJ2-2, with a weak D call TRBD2 (6 bases). The V gene's germline CDR1 is SGHVS and CDR2 FQNEAQ. The CDR3 has 15 residues. V lost 3 bases and J 1 base, leaving 9 bases between the germline ends. The CDR3: CASSLVGGNTGELFF. The CDR3 region has the DNA TGTGCCAGCAGCTTGGTGGGGGGGAACACCGGGGAGCTGTTTTTT.

The V and J genes are TRBV7-9 and TRBJ1-6; D perhaps matches TRBD1 (6 bases). V shed 6 bases and J shed 0 bases, with 12 bases lying between them. The V gene's germline CDR1 is SEHNR and CDR2 FQNEAQ (reference sequence). The CDR3 has 16 amino acids. The CDR3 DNA follows: TGTGCCAGCAGTTTTACAGGGAGCTCCTATAATTCACCCCTCCACTTT. It translates to CASSFTGSSYNSPLHF. The full variable domain, in which reference TRBV7-9 and TRBJ1-6 provide the parts outside the CDR3, is DTGVSQNPRHKITKRGQNVTFRCDPISEHNRLYWYRQTLGQGPEFLTYFQNEAQLEKSRLLSDRFSAERPKGSFSTLEIQRTEQGDSAMYLCASSFTGSSYNSPLHFGNGTRLTVT.

This clone came up once. This sequence joins TRBV28 and TRBJ2-3; D call uncertain. The CDR3 is made up of 11 amino acids. Deletions cut 7 bases from V and 6 bases from J, with 8 bases between. Germline V gene data show CDR1 as MDHEN and CDR2 as SYDVKM. The CDR3 region is CASNEWDTQYF. The CDR3 bases are TGTGCCAGCAATGAGTGGGATACGCAGTATTTT.